This paragraph covers one T cell receptor (beta chain) sequence. Its antigen remains unidentified. The data were obtained in a study of shared clonotypes between healthy human individuals. Study-level background: CD4 naive and CD4 memory each took three plates per donor, while CD8 naive took two and CD8 memory one.

General observations from the study: The sampled material consisted only of blood, and tissue repertoires are likely to differ.

The data were produced by immunoSEQ multiplex PCR, yet TCRdb's version contains in-frame clones alone and is incomplete. The repertoire holds over a million clones, with 75% as singletons. Germline CDR1 LGHNA, CDR2 YSLEER. The germline V and J ends were trimmed by 3 bases and 7 bases, with 23 bases remaining between them. This CDR3 has 17 amino acids. The source material was memory CD4+ T cells sorted from blood. Subset in this sample: CD45RA-negative fraction. This clonotype was sampled from a man younger than 30 in good health. The rearrangement uses TRBV4-3 and TRBJ2-3, with a tentative D call TRBD2 (6 bases). DNA for the CDR3: TGCGCCAGCAGCCAGTACCCGGGACTTGCAAATTCCTATACGCAGTATTTT. It translates to CASSQYPGLANSYTQYF.